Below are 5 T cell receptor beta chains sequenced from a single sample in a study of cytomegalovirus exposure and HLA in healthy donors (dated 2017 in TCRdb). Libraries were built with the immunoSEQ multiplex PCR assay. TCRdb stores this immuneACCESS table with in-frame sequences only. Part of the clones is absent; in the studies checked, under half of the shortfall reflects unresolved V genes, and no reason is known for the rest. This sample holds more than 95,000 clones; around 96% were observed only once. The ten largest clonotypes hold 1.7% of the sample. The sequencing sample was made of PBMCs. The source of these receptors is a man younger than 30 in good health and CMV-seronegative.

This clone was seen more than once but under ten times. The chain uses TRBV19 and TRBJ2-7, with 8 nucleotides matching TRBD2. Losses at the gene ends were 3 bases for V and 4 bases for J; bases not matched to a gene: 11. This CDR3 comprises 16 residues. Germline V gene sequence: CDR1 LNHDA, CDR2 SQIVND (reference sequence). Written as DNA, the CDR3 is TGTGCCAGTAGTATTTCACTACTAGCGGAAGTATACGAGCAGTACTTC. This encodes CASSISLLAEVYEQYF.

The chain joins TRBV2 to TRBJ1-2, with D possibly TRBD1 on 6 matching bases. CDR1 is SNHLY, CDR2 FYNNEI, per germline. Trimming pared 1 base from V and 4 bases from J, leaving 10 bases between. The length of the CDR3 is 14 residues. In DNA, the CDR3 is TGTGCCAGCAGTGAAGTGCGGACAGCCTATGGCTACACCTTC. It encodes CASSEVRTAYGYTF.

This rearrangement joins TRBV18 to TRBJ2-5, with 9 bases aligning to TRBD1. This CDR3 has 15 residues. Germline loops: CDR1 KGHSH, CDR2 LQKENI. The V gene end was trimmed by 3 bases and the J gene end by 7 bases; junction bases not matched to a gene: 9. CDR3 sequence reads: CASSPQQGAEGTQYF. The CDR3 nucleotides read TGTGCCAGCTCACCTCAACAGGGGGCGGAGGGGACCCAGTACTTC. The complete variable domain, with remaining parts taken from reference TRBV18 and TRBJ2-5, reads NAGVMQNPRHLVRRRGQEARLRCSPMKGHSHVYWYRQLPEEGLKFMVYLQKENIIDESGMPKERFSAEFPKEGPSILRIQQVVRGDSAAYFCASSPQQGAEGTQYFGPGTRLLVL.

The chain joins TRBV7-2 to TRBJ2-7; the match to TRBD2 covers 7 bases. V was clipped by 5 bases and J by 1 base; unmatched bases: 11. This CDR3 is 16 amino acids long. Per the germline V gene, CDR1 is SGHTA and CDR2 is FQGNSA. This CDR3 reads CASSPLAGEGSYEQYF. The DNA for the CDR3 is TGTGCCAGCAGCCCCCTGGCGGGAGAAGGGTCCTACGAGCAGTACTTC.

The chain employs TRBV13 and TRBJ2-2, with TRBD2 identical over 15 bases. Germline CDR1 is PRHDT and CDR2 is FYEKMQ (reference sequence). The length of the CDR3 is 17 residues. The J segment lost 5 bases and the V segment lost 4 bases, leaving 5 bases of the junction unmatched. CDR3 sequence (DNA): TGTGCCAGCAGCTCGGGACTAGCGGGAGGCCCTACCGGGGAGCTGTTTTTT. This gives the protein CASSSGLAGGPTGELFF.